This T cell receptor beta chain was sequenced in a study of metastatic and nonmetastatic thyroid tumors. Study as a whole: Repertoire data that came from the blood and tumor or nodule tissue of malignant and benign thyroid patients were compared.

Each patient went into thyroid surgery without having received any treatment. The CDR3 is 14 amino acids. Germline V gene lookup returns CDR1 ENHRY and CDR2 SYGVKD. Trimming cost V 5 bases and J 9 bases; bases outside gene matches: 5. This clone is classed as medium-sized (0.01 to 0.1%). As handled by the study authors: Across clinicopathological groups, CDR3 differences served as the basis for building a distant-metastasis classifier for papillary thyroid cancer. With MiXCR, TCRdb called clones anew from the PCR reads. The V and J calls and clone size come from TCRdb's table, not from the authors' own analysis. The data show over 4,000 clones, with more than 15% seen just once and around 17% held by the top ten.

The receptor was derived from a female donor with papillary thyroid cancer or a benign thyroid nodule (not recorded which). Some clones in this sample may be carry-over from other donors' samples. Sequencing was done on a sample of adjacent normal tissue. The chain carries TRBV10-3 and TRBJ2-3, with 13 bases identical to TRBD2. The CDR3 spells CAISRGLAGETQYF. CDR3 DNA sequence: TGTGCCATCAGTAGAGGACTAGCGGGGGAAACGCAGTATTTT.